These 30 T cell receptor beta chains share one sample of origin, sequenced in a study of T cell repertoires in cytomegalovirus infection. No antigens are known for them. TCRdb fed the reads into MiXCR, producing one record per CDR3 protein. The profile covers about 920,000 distinct CDR3 sequences, with around a third appearing a single time and around 15% taken by the ten largest. The material sequenced was cultured CD8+ T cells from PBMCs, taken from culture after CMV antigen stimulation. The receptors were gathered from a human donor in good health (CMV status not recorded). Some clones in this sample may be carry-over from other donors' samples.

The V and J genes are TRBV19 and TRBJ2-7; D gene unclear. Looked up from germline, CDR1 is LNHDA and CDR2 is SQIVND (reference sequence). CDR3 length: 15 residues. The germline V and J ends were trimmed by 0 bases and 1 base, with 10 bases remaining between them. The CDR3 is CASSIDSGLSYEQYF. CDR3 bases: TGTGCCAGTAGTATAGATTCAGGTCTTTCCTACGAGCAGTACTTC.

Concerning this clonotype: A much larger clone lies one base from this, so it may be a read error. The chain has TRBV7-2 and TRBJ1-1; D ambiguous. V lost 10 bases, J lost 3 bases, and 12 bases lay in between. CDR1 SGHTA and CDR2 FQGNSA come from the germline V gene. The CDR3 runs to 12 residues. The CDR3 sequence is CAIPLVDTEAFF. CDR3 sequence (DNA): TGTGCCATCCCATTGGTGGACACTGAAGCTTTCTTT.

This chain links TRBV10-3 with TRBJ1-1; no clear D. The germline V gene has CDR1 ENHRY and CDR2 SYGVKD. V was cut by 3 bases and J by 3 bases, with 17 bases left in between. The length of the CDR3 is 16 residues. CDR3 amino acids: CAISEVGYGEHTEAFF. The CDR3 DNA follows: TGTGCCATCAGTGAAGTGGGCTATGGGGAGCACACTGAAGCTTTCTTT.

The rearrangement links TRBV20-1 to TRBJ2-7; no clear D gene. The CDR3 sequence is 15 residues long. Germline loops: CDR1 DFQATT, CDR2 SNEGSKA (reference sequence). Trimming took 6 bases from V and 3 from J, leaving 21 bases between them. CDR3 coding DNA: TGCAGTGCCAATGACCCCCGGCAGAGTTTCTACGAGCAGTACTTC. Protein: CSANDPRQSFYEQYF.

This chain links TRBV7-6 with TRBJ1-1, with D possibly TRBD1 on 5 matching bases. V shed 5 bases and J shed 3 bases, with 19 bases lying between them. The CDR3 consists of 16 residues. CDR1 SGHVS and CDR2 FNYEAQ come from the germline V gene. The CDR3 nucleotides are TGTGCCAGCAGCCCTCTCGCCCAGGGTGCTGACACTGAAGCTTTCTTT. It encodes CASSPLAQGADTEAFF. The whole variable domain, remainder taken from reference TRBV7-6 and TRBJ1-1, is GAGVSQSPRYKVTKRGQDVALRCDPISGHVSLYWYRQALGQGPEFLTYFNYEAQQDKSGLPNDRFSAERPEGSISTLTIQRTEQRDSAMYRCASSPLAQGADTEAFFGQGTRLTVV.

A few counts support this clonotype. V is TRBV11-2 and J is TRBJ1-1; a weak D match, TRBD1 (5 bases). Per germline, CDR1 SGHAT and CDR2 FQNNGV. Between the trimmed V and J ends, which lost 6 bases and 1 base, there was a span of 12 bases. CDR3 size: 14 residues. The CDR3 region is CASSHSGGNTEAFF. Written as DNA, the CDR3 is TGTGCCAGCAGTCATTCGGGGGGGAACACTGAAGCTTTCTTT.

The CDR3 DNA sequence: TGTGCCAGCAGCGAGGGACAGGTTCGCCCAGATACGCAGTATTTT. Its translation: CASSEGQVRPDTQYF. The chain uses TRBV9 and TRBJ2-3, with TRBD1 matching over 8 bases. Trimming took 3 bases from V and 4 from J; bases not matched to a gene: 7. CDR1 is SGDLS, CDR2 YYNGEE, per germline. CDR3 size: 15 residues.

This clonotype was seen a few times. The rearrangement joins TRBV4-1 to TRBJ2-5; D might be TRBD1 (6 bases). Trimming stripped 5 bases from V and 1 base from J, with 11 bases between. Germline V gene sequence: CDR1 MGHRA, CDR2 YSYEKL. This CDR3 has 14 amino acids. The CDR3 sequence is CASSKGGSQETQYF. CDR3 DNA: TGCGCCAGCAGCAAAGGGGGAAGCCAAGAGACCCAGTACTTC.

The V and J genes are TRBV6-2 or TRBV6-3 and TRBJ2-7, with D unclear. Per the germline V gene, CDR1 is MNHEY and CDR2 is SVGEGT. This CDR3 has 12 amino acids. CDR3 nucleotide sequence: TGTGTCAGCAGTCAAGATAGATACGAGCAGTACGTC. Encoded protein: CVSSQDRYEQYV.

This chain joins TRBV6-5 and TRBJ2-2; TRBD2 agrees at 8 bases. The CDR3 loop spans 16 amino acids. Germline-derived CDR1 and CDR2 are MNHEY and SVGAGI. V dropped 4 bases and J dropped 3; count of bases not matched to a gene: 7. The CDR3 loop reads CASSSGGGRDTGELFF. The CDR3 nucleotides read TGTGCCAGCAGTTCGGGGGGGGGCAGGGACACCGGGGAGCTGTTTTTT.

Ten or more counts support this clonotype. The chain combines TRBV7-6 with TRBJ1-1; D remains unclear. Trimming took 2 bases from V and 4 from J, leaving 11 bases between them. CDR1 is SGHVS, CDR2 FNYEAQ, per germline. The CDR3 is made up of 14 amino acids. CDR3 loop: CASSLFGRGTEAFF. DNA of the CDR3: TGTGCCAGCAGCTTATTCGGCCGCGGCACTGAAGCTTTCTTT.

This clonotype was observed many times. This chain links TRBV27 with TRBJ2-1; D not resolved. Trimming removed 6 bases at V and 8 bases at J, with 17 bases between. CDR1 MNHEY and CDR2 SMNVEV come from the germline V gene (reference sequence). The CDR3 sequence is 14 residues long. CDR3 nucleotides: TGTGCCAGCAGCTTACGGACCCCTGCACATGAGCAGTTCTTC. It translates to CASSLRTPAHEQFF.

The chain uses TRBV28 and TRBJ2-4; D remains ambiguous. V lost 0 bases and J 4 bases, leaving 7 bases between the germline ends. Germline values: CDR1 MDHEN, CDR2 SYDVKM. This CDR3 spans 14 amino acids. CDR3 residues: CASSLWEGKNIQYF. The CDR3 DNA is TGTGCCAGCAGTTTATGGGAAGGGAAAAACATTCAGTACTTC.

The chain is built from TRBV7-6 and TRBJ2-7; D unclear. V was cut by 1 base and J by 6 bases, with 10 bases left in between. There are 13 residues in the CDR3. CDR1 SGHVS and CDR2 FNYEAQ come from the germline V gene. DNA for the CDR3: TGTGCCAGCAGCTTAGGAGGTGGGGTCGAGCAGTACTTC. Amino acids: CASSLGGGVEQYF.

The chain is built from TRBV7-4 and TRBJ1-6; unclear D gene. The CDR3 runs 16 residues. Deletions cut 1 base from V and 10 bases from J, with 17 bases between. Germline assignment: CDR1 SGHVT and CDR2 SQSDAQ. The CDR3 DNA is TGTGCCAGCAGCTTAGGCCCCCCGGGAGTGAGGTCACCCCTCCACTTT. This encodes CASSLGPPGVRSPLHF.

This clonotype was seen more than once but under ten times. This chain uses TRBV6-6 with TRBJ1-1; D call uncertain. The germline CDR1 and CDR2 sequences are MNHNY and SVGAGI (reference sequence). Trimming took off 4 bases at V and 7 bases at J, with 13 bases between the two ends. The CDR3 has 13 residues. This CDR3 reads CASSSYSINEAFF. The CDR3 DNA is TGTGCCAGCAGTTCCTACTCTATCAATGAAGCTTTCTTT.

This clonotype turned up a few times. The chain employs TRBV4-2 and TRBJ2-3; D unclear. The CDR3 spans 14 residues. Germline-derived CDR1 and CDR2 are LGHNA and YNFKEQ. V lost 6 bases to trimming and J lost 4 bases, with 14 bases between them. The CDR3 loop is CASSTGMGADTQYF. The CDR3 nucleotides read TGTGCCAGCAGTACTGGTATGGGCGCAGATACGCAGTATTTT.

The chain combines TRBV27 with TRBJ1-1, with 7 bases that match TRBD1. CDR1 and CDR2 (germline): MNHEY, SMNVEV (reference sequence). This CDR3 region has 14 residues. J lost 6 bases, V lost 1 base, and 5 bases had no gene match. The CDR3 sequence: CASSLLGGDAEAFF. DNA for the CDR3: TGTGCCAGCAGTTTATTAGGGGGCGACGCTGAAGCTTTCTTT.

The chain links TRBV18 to TRBJ2-5; D is perhaps TRBD1 or TRBD2 (6 bases each). The CDR3 contains 14 residues. Deletions cut 2 bases from V and 3 bases from J, with 10 bases between. Germline CDR1 is KGHSH and CDR2 is LQKENI. The CDR3 is CASSPGGPEETQYF. The CDR3, as DNA: TGTGCCAGCTCACCAGGGGGGCCAGAAGAGACCCAGTACTTC.

This clonotype was found a few times. This rearrangement joins TRBV12-5 to TRBJ2-1, with TRBD2 as a possible D gene (5 bases). Trimming left V 0 bases short and J 0 bases short, with 12 bases between. Germline V gene data show CDR1 as LGHNT and CDR2 as FRNRAP. This CDR3 has 17 amino acids. For the CDR3, the DNA is TGTGCTAGTGGTTTGGTAGCAGGACTCAGCTCCTACAATGAGCAGTTCTTC. This encodes CASGLVAGLSSYNEQFF. Based on the CDR3 plus reference TRBV12-5 and TRBJ2-1, the full variable domain is DARVTQTPRHKVTEMGQEVTMRCQPILGHNTVFWYRQTMMQGLELLAYFRNRAPLDDSGMPKDRFSAEMPDATLATLKIQPSEPRDSAVYFCASGLVAGLSSYNEQFFGPGTRLTVL.

This clonotype was observed a few times. The chain employs TRBV6-5 and TRBJ2-3; D possibly corresponds to TRBD1 (6 bases). V was cut by 7 bases and J by 0 bases, with 8 bases left in between. CDR1 is MNHEY, CDR2 SVGAGI, per germline. The CDR3 loop spans 13 amino acids. CDR3 sequence (DNA): TGTGCCAGCACCACAGGGAGCACAGATACGCAGTATTTT. It encodes CASTTGSTDTQYF.

The V call is TRBV9, the J call TRBJ2-2; a weak D match, TRBD1 (5 bases). CDR1 SGDLS and CDR2 YYNGEE come from the germline V gene. There are 15 residues in the CDR3. The V and J ends lost 6 bases and 4 bases respectively, with 16 bases between them. The CDR3 DNA reads as TGTGCCAGCAAGCGTGGGGCAGGGCCCACCGGGGAGCTGTTTTTT. This codes for CASKRGAGPTGELFF. Full variable domain (remainder filled in from reference TRBV9 and TRBJ2-2): DSGVTQTPKHLITATGQRVTLRCSPRSGDLSVYWYQQSLDQGLQFLIQYYNGEERAKGNILERFSAQQFPDLHSELNLSSLELGDSALYFCASKRGAGPTGELFFGEGSRLTVL.

Many counts were recorded for this clonotype. The chain joins TRBV7-2 to TRBJ1-1, with D uncertain. This CDR3 is built from 13 residues. Germline V gene data show CDR1 as SGHTA and CDR2 as FQGNSA. Trimming removed 3 bases at V and 8 bases at J, with 13 bases between. CDR3 sequence reads: CASSFISVAEAFF. The CDR3 DNA follows: TGTGCCAGCAGCTTCATCAGTGTGGCCGAAGCTTTCTTT.

This clonotype appeared a few times. The V call is TRBV7-9, the J call TRBJ2-3; tentative D call: TRBD1 (5 bases). Trimming shortened V by 1 base and J by 2 bases, and 16 bases separated the two germline ends. CDR3 length: 17 amino acids. Germline loops: CDR1 SEHNR, CDR2 FQNEAQ (reference sequence). The DNA for the CDR3 is TGTGCCAGCAGCTTAGAGAGGCAGGGCATCCTCACAGATACGCAGTATTTT. Translated: CASSLERQGILTDTQYF.

This clonotype was recorded at least ten times. The rearrangement links TRBV7-6 to TRBJ1-5; 12 bases are shared with TRBD1. CDR3 length: 16 amino acids. The germline gives CDR1 SGHVS, CDR2 FNYEAQ. J was trimmed by 3 bases and V by 5 bases; bases with no gene match: 5. The DNA of the CDR3 is TGTGCCAGCAGCCCCGGGACAGGGGGCAACAATCAGCCCCAGCATTTT. Translated, it gives CASSPGTGGNNQPQHF.

J is TRBJ1-3 and V is TRBV7-2; the match to TRBD1 covers 9 bases. Germline assignment: CDR1 SGHTA and CDR2 FQGNSA. Losses at the gene ends were 5 bases for V and 0 bases for J; bases not matched to a gene: 5. The length of the CDR3 is 16 residues. The CDR3 DNA follows: TGTGCCAGCAGCCAATGGACAGGGGCCTCTGGAAACACCATATATTTT. This encodes CASSQWTGASGNTIYF.

This chain links TRBV12-3 or TRBV12-4 with TRBJ2-3, with D perhaps matching TRBD1 (6 bases). The V and J ends lost 1 base and 6 bases respectively, with 17 bases between them. This CDR3 contains 16 residues. CDR3: CASSLGLRQAGDTQYF. Here the CDR3 DNA reads TGTGCCAGCAGTTTAGGACTTCGACAGGCTGGGGATACGCAGTATTTT.

The J gene is TRBJ1-1, the V gene TRBV24-1; TRBD1 is a possible D gene (5 bases). V was trimmed by 2 bases and J by 5 bases, leaving 8 bases between them. Germline values: CDR1 KGHDR, CDR2 SFDVKD. CDR3 length equals 13 residues. The DNA of the CDR3 is TGTGCCACCAGTGATTCAGGGAGGACTGAAGCTTTCTTT. Translating gives CATSDSGRTEAFF.

As DNA, the CDR3 is TGTGCCAGCGCGTCCACGGGCTATGGCTACACCTTC. Protein product: CASASTGYGYTF. The gene calls are TRBV27 and TRBJ1-2; no reliable D call. Germline lookup yields CDR1 MNHEY and CDR2 SMNVEV (reference sequence). The CDR3 is made up of 12 amino acids. Deletions cut 8 bases from V and 4 bases from J, with 11 bases between.

This clonotype was seen at least ten times. The rearrangement links TRBV7-6 to TRBJ1-1; the D gene is possibly TRBD1 (6 bases). CDR3 length: 11 amino acids. CDR1 and CDR2 (germline): SGHVS, FNYEAQ. V lost 6 bases to trimming and J lost 5 bases, with 7 bases between them. For the CDR3, the DNA is TGTGCCAGCAGACAGGGAACTGAAGCTTTCTTT. This codes for CASRQGTEAFF. Using reference TRBV7-6 and TRBJ1-1 for the parts outside the CDR3, the full variable domain is GAGVSQSPRYKVTKRGQDVALRCDPISGHVSLYWYRQALGQGPEFLTYFNYEAQQDKSGLPNDRFSAERPEGSISTLTIQRTEQRDSAMYRCASRQGTEAFFGQGTRLTVV.